Each of the 8 T cell receptor beta chains below was sequenced from the same sample in a study of blood T cell repertoires in COVID-19. The method was immunoSEQ multiplex PCR; TCRdb's version includes in-frame clones alone and lacks a portion of them. The sample yields fewer than 650,000 clones, 85% to 90% seen once. Source material: peripheral blood. All receptors come from a woman between 45 and 60 years old with COVID-19, enrolled during active disease.

This chain uses TRBV28 with TRBJ1-1; a weak D match, TRBD1 (6 bases). The CDR3 is 16 residues long. V was cut by 3 bases and J by 3 bases, with 17 bases left in between. CDR1 MDHEN and CDR2 SYDVKM come from the germline V gene. Written as DNA, the CDR3 is TGTGCCAGCAGTTTGCCAGGGGCGAATGTGGACACTGAAGCTTTCTTT. Protein product: CASSLPGANVDTEAFF.

This chain links TRBV2 with TRBJ1-6; D gene ambiguous. CDR1 and CDR2 from the germline V gene are SNHLY and FYNNEI. The CDR3 spans 15 residues. Between the trimmed V and J ends, which lost 5 bases and 4 bases, there was a span of 12 bases. The CDR3 DNA is TGTGCCAGCAGTCCCTCAGGTGATTATAATTCACCCCTCCACTTT. This gives the protein CASSPSGDYNSPLHF.

The chain couples TRBV12-3 or TRBV12-4 to TRBJ2-7; D remains unclear. The CDR3 spans 12 residues. Deletions cut 3 bases from V and 3 bases from J, with 6 bases between. In nucleotides, the CDR3 is TGTGCCAGCAGTTTGGTAGACTACGAGCAGTACTTC. This encodes CASSLVDYEQYF.

This sequence joins TRBV4-2 and TRBJ1-2, with a weak D call TRBD1 (5 bases). V was cut by 0 bases and J by 4 bases, with 24 bases left in between. CDR1 is LGHNA, CDR2 YNFKEQ, per germline. CDR3 length equals 19 residues. The CDR3 coding sequence is TGTGCCAGCAGCCAAGAGCTGGCCCCGAGTGGAGGGGATGGCTATGGCTACACCTTC. It specifies CASSQELAPSGGDGYGYTF.

The chain carries TRBV19 and TRBJ1-1; 7 nucleotides line up with TRBD1. The CDR3 is made up of 15 amino acids. Germline lookup yields CDR1 LNHDA and CDR2 SQIVND (reference sequence). V was clipped by 5 bases and J by 0 bases; unmatched bases: 6. The DNA for the CDR3 is TGTGCCAGTAGTCCCACGGGGACAGTGAACACTGAAGCTTTCTTT. Protein sequence: CASSPTGTVNTEAFF.

This clone is a singleton in its sample. The V call is TRBV30, the J call TRBJ1-6; D is unresolved. This CDR3 is 12 amino acids long. Between the trimmed V and J ends, which lost 1 base and 14 bases, there was a span of 12 bases. The germline CDR1 and CDR2 sequences are GTSNPN and SVGIG (reference sequence). The CDR3 nucleotides read TGTGCCTGGAGTGGACTGCCTCCGGCCCTCCACTTT. Protein sequence: CAWSGLPPALHF.

The chain recombines TRBV19 with TRBJ2-7, with a tentative D call TRBD2 (6 bases). V lost 10 bases and J 1 base, leaving 23 bases between the germline ends. The CDR3 extends over 16 amino acids. CDR1 is LNHDA and CDR2 is SQIVND in the germline V gene (reference sequence). CDR3 DNA: TGTGCCACTTCCCCGGCGGGGCAGGGTAATTCCTACGAGCAGTACTTC. This encodes CATSPAGQGNSYEQYF.

The V gene is TRBV6-5, the J gene TRBJ1-4; D uncertain. This CDR3 is 14 amino acids long. Germline CDR1 is MNHEY and CDR2 is SVGAGI. Trimming left V 6 bases short and J 12 bases short, with 20 bases between. CDR3 loop: CASSPIRSPGELFF. In DNA form, the CDR3 reads TGTGCCAGCAGCCCCATCCGGTCCCCGGGAGAACTGTTTTTT.